A single sample gave rise to the 24 T cell receptor beta chains below, sequenced in a study of blood T cell repertoires in COVID-19. Sequencing used immunoSEQ multiplex PCR; TCRdb keeps in-frame clones, though not all of them. The sample lists 400,000 to 550,000 clones, about 90% occurring once. Sequenced input: PBMCs or T cells enriched from blood (not recorded which). All receptors come from a woman aged 18-30 years with acute COVID-19.

This clone has a single count. This chain joins TRBV6-5 and TRBJ2-3; 12 bases are shared with TRBD1. CDR1 and CDR2 from the germline V gene are MNHEY and SVGAGI. J gave up 14 bases and V 8 bases, and 14 bases lay outside the gene matches. The CDR3 is 14 amino acids. The CDR3 is CASATGTGGRSTYF. CDR3 coding DNA: TGTGCCAGCGCAACCGGGACAGGGGGCCGTTCAACGTATTTT.

This chain joins TRBV2 and TRBJ2-4; D may be TRBD2 (6 bases). Germline V gene sequence: CDR1 SNHLY, CDR2 FYNNEI. Trimming left V 6 bases short and J 0 bases short, with 9 bases between. The CDR3 runs to 14 residues. Written as DNA, the CDR3 is TGTGCCAGCAGGCCGGGACTAGCCAAAAACATTCAGTACTTC. It is translated as CASRPGLAKNIQYF.

This chain connects TRBV7-9 to TRBJ2-1; 10 bases are a match to TRBD2. The CDR3 runs to 15 residues. V lost 3 bases and J lost 8; bases outside the gene matches: 7. Germline loops: CDR1 SEHNR, CDR2 FQNEAQ (reference sequence). CDR3: CASSFTAGGPHEQFF. As DNA, the CDR3 is TGTGCCAGCAGCTTTACAGCGGGAGGGCCCCATGAGCAGTTCTTC. The whole variable domain, filled in from reference TRBV7-9 and TRBJ2-1, reads DTGVSQNPRHKITKRGQNVTFRCDPISEHNRLYWYRQTLGQGPEFLTYFQNEAQLEKSRLLSDRFSAERPKGSFSTLEIQRTEQGDSAMYLCASSFTAGGPHEQFFGPGTRLTVL.

The J gene is TRBJ1-1, the V gene TRBV28; 9 nucleotides match TRBD1. Germline loops: CDR1 MDHEN, CDR2 SYDVKM. The CDR3 is 14 residues long. The V segment lost 3 bases and the J segment 7 bases; nucleotides outside the gene matches: 6. The CDR3 coding sequence is TGTGCCAGCAGTTTGACAGGGGGTGTCGGTGAAGCTTTCTTT. Protein product: CASSLTGGVGEAFF.

This rearrangement joins TRBV6-2 or TRBV6-3 to TRBJ2-1; TRBD2 agrees at 9 bases. This CDR3 has 19 amino acids. Germline-derived CDR1 and CDR2 are MNHEY and SVGEGT. With V trimmed by 4 bases and J by 0 bases, 13 bases remained unmatched. CDR3 in amino acids: CASSLERGASTGSYNEQFF. The CDR3 coding sequence is TGTGCCAGCAGTTTGGAGCGGGGGGCCTCCACGGGCTCCTACAATGAGCAGTTCTTC.

The chain employs TRBV7-2 and TRBJ1-2; tentatively, D is TRBD1 (6 bases). CDR1 is SGHTA, CDR2 FQGNSA, per germline. V was trimmed by 1 base and J by 8 bases, leaving 14 bases between them. The CDR3 has 14 amino acids. In DNA, the CDR3 is TGTGCCAGCAGCTTAGATAAGGGGGTAGGGGGCTACACCTTC. Amino acid sequence: CASSLDKGVGGYTF.

This clone appeared a few times. This sample also contains other DNA sequences that code for the same CDR3. The V gene is TRBV30, the J gene TRBJ2-7, with D possibly being TRBD1 (6 bases). V lost 4 bases to trimming and J lost 2 bases, with 12 bases between them. This CDR3 spans 13 amino acids. Germline V gives CDR1 GTSNPN, CDR2 SVGIG (reference sequence). The CDR3 is CAWKSGQTYEQYF. CDR3 DNA: TGTGCCTGGAAGTCTGGACAGACCTACGAGCAGTACTTC.

In the case of this clone: The same CDR3 can be traced to other DNA sequences in this sample. This chain links TRBV7-8 with TRBJ2-5; tentative D call: TRBD2 (5 bases). There are 14 residues in the CDR3. The germline CDR1 and CDR2 sequences are SGHVS and FQNEAQ. Between the trimmed V and J ends, which lost 3 bases and 1 base, there was a span of 9 bases. The CDR3 DNA follows: TGTGCCAGCAGCTTGCGGACTGCCCAAGAGACCCAGTACTTC. Its translation: CASSLRTAQETQYF.

CDR3 in DNA: TGTGCCAGCAGCCAAGGCGACAGGAACACTGAAGCTTTCTTT. Translated, it gives CASSQGDRNTEAFF. The chain has TRBV3-1 (or the pseudogene TRBV3-2) and TRBJ1-1; D is possibly TRBD1 (5 bases). Trimming took 1 base from V and 1 from J, leaving 7 bases between them. The CDR3 totals 14 residues. Germline V gives CDR1 LGHDT, CDR2 YNNKEL (reference sequence).

In DNA, the CDR3 is TGTGCCAGCAGCCAAGAGAAAGGTAGCGGCTACGAGCAGTACTTC. It is translated as CASSQEKGSGYEQYF. The chain recombines TRBV3-1 (or the pseudogene TRBV3-2) with TRBJ2-7, with a weak D call TRBD2 (6 bases). The CDR3 is 15 amino acids. The V end was cut by 0 bases, the J end by 3 bases, with 12 bases between. The germline V gene encodes CDR1 LGHDT and CDR2 YNNKEL (reference sequence).

The J gene is TRBJ2-5, the V gene TRBV10-3; a weak D match, TRBD2 (6 bases). Looked up from germline, CDR1 is ENHRY and CDR2 is SYGVKD. The CDR3 is made up of 14 amino acids. Deletions cut 5 bases from V and 1 base from J, with 11 bases between. CDR3: CAISRGTSQETQYF. The CDR3 coding sequence is TGTGCCATCAGTCGGGGGACTTCCCAAGAGACCCAGTACTTC.

The chain is built from TRBV18 and TRBJ1-1; weak D call: TRBD1 (5 bases). There are 11 residues in the CDR3. V was trimmed by 6 bases and J by 10 bases, leaving 12 bases between them. The V gene's germline CDR1 is KGHSH and CDR2 LQKENI. The CDR3, as DNA: TGTGCCAGCTCGGAGGGGCTTGGAGCTTTCTTT. Its translation: CASSEGLGAFF.

The chain is built from TRBV9 and TRBJ1-2; 11 bases map to TRBD1. Germline-derived CDR1 and CDR2 are SGDLS and YYNGEE. The CDR3 sequence is 15 residues long. V lost 3 bases and J lost 6; bases outside the gene matches: 7. CDR3 residues: CASSGRGQGADGYTF. CDR3 sequence (DNA): TGTGCCAGCAGCGGACGTGGACAGGGGGCGGATGGCTACACCTTC.

V usage is TRBV5-4 and J usage is TRBJ2-7; 15 bases fit TRBD2. This CDR3 is built from 16 residues. The V gene's germline CDR1 is SGHNT and CDR2 YYREEE (reference sequence). V was clipped by 4 bases and J by 1 base; unmatched bases: 3. The CDR3 nucleotides are TGTGCCAGCAGCCCGGGACTAGCGGGAGGATCCTACGAGCAGTACTTC. This encodes CASSPGLAGGSYEQYF. Drawing the rest from reference TRBV5-4 and TRBJ2-7, the complete variable domain is ETGVTQSPTHLIKTRGQQVTLRCSSQSGHNTVSWYQQALGQGPQFIFQYYREEENGRGNFPPRFSGLQFPNYSSELNVNALELDDSALYLCASSPGLAGGSYEQYFGPGTRLTVT.

This clone appeared once. This chain connects TRBV28 to TRBJ1-5; D is unresolved. Germline CDR1 and CDR2: MDHEN and SYDVKM. The CDR3 is made up of 13 amino acids. Trimming cost V 9 bases and J 2 bases, with 11 bases left between them. Here the CDR3 DNA reads TGTGCCAGTCAAGCGGAGGGCAATCAGCCCCAGCATTTT. As protein: CASQAEGNQPQHF.

The chain employs TRBV3-1 (or the pseudogene TRBV3-2) and TRBJ1-1; 9 bases agree with TRBD1. There are 17 residues in the CDR3. CDR1 is LGHDT and CDR2 is YNNKEL in the germline V gene (reference sequence). V shed 4 bases and J 0 bases; nucleotides not matched to a gene: 9. CDR3 protein: CASSLQGAISMNTEAFF. The CDR3 coding sequence is TGTGCCAGCAGCCTACAGGGGGCTATTTCTATGAACACTGAAGCTTTCTTT.

This chain uses TRBV7-6 with TRBJ2-5, with D hard to call. CDR3 length equals 14 residues. CDR1 and CDR2 (germline): SGHVS, FNYEAQ. Deletions cut 1 base from V and 1 base from J, with 7 bases between. The CDR3, as DNA: TGTGCCAGCAGCTTAGAGGCAGGCCAAGAGACCCAGTACTTC. Encoded protein: CASSLEAGQETQYF.

The chain carries TRBV28 and TRBJ1-4; 7 bases agree with TRBD1. With V trimmed by 3 bases and J by 5 bases, 9 bases remained unmatched. The CDR3 covers 16 residues. From germline, CDR1 is MDHEN and CDR2 SYDVKM. CDR3 in amino acids: CASSLFSGTANEKLFF. The CDR3 DNA is TGTGCCAGCAGTTTGTTCTCCGGGACAGCCAATGAAAAACTGTTTTTT.

The V gene is TRBV19, the J gene TRBJ1-1, with D hard to call. With 3 bases removed from V and 1 base from J, the gap between germline ends came to 9 bases. Germline V gives CDR1 LNHDA, CDR2 SQIVND (reference sequence). CDR3 length: 14 residues. This CDR3 is CASSIGRSNTEAFF. DNA for the CDR3: TGTGCCAGTAGTATCGGCAGGTCGAACACTGAAGCTTTCTTT.

The chain joins TRBV6-1 to TRBJ1-2; a possible D gene is TRBD1 (6 bases). The germline V and J ends were trimmed by 3 bases and 7 bases, with 9 bases remaining between them. This CDR3 spans 12 amino acids. Germline loops: CDR1 MNHNS, CDR2 SASEGT. In DNA form, the CDR3 reads TGTGCCAGCAGTGATACAGGGTTTGGCTACACCTTC. Its translation: CASSDTGFGYTF.

V usage is TRBV4-3 and J usage is TRBJ2-2; TRBD2 might be the D (5 bases). Germline CDR1 is LGHNA and CDR2 is YSLEER. The V end was cut by 1 base, the J end by 9 bases, with 15 bases between. The CDR3 extends over 15 amino acids. The CDR3 DNA is TGCGCCAGCAGCCAAGGGAGGTCGGGGATCCGGGAGCTGTTTTTT. Amino acid sequence: CASSQGRSGIRELFF.

The rearrangement joins TRBV7-3 to TRBJ2-3, with 8 bases that match TRBD2. J lost 5 bases, V lost 5 bases, and 15 bases had no gene match. The CDR3 consists of 17 residues. Germline loops: CDR1 SGHTA, CDR2 FQGTGA. DNA for the CDR3: TGTGCCAGCAGCCCATCCACCGCGGGGGGCCGTCTAGATACGCAGTATTTT. It specifies CASSPSTAGGRLDTQYF.

The CDR3, as DNA: TGCGCCAGCAGCCAGGGGTATGGCAATCAGCCCCAGCATTTT. As protein: CASSQGYGNQPQHF. V is TRBV5-1 and J is TRBJ1-5, with TRBD1 as a possible D gene (6 bases). This CDR3 has 14 amino acids. With 4 bases removed from V and 2 bases from J, the gap between germline ends came to 10 bases. Looked up from germline, CDR1 is SGHRS and CDR2 is YFSETQ.

The V gene is TRBV19, the J gene TRBJ1-2; 7 positions agree with TRBD1. The length of the CDR3 is 11 residues. The germline V gene encodes CDR1 LNHDA and CDR2 SQIVND (reference sequence). The V segment lost 7 bases and the J segment 7 bases; nucleotides outside the gene matches: 3. Written as DNA, the CDR3 is TGTGCCAGTACAGGGGGATCTGGCTACACCTTC. Encoded protein: CASTGGSGYTF.